The 7 T cell receptor beta chains presented below share a single source sample, sequenced in a study of blood T cell repertoires in COVID-19 (TCRdb year 2020). Libraries came from the immunoSEQ multiplex PCR assay. The table was pulled from immuneACCESS by TCRdb, which kept in-frame rearrangements only. Such tables lose some clones; where checked, under half of the loss comes from unresolved V genes, and the rest has no known cause. The sample profile shows about 140,000 clones; nearly 80% of them were found once. The ten biggest clones cover about 2.9% of the sample. Sequenced material: PBMCs or T cells enriched from blood (not recorded which). These receptors all come from a woman between 45 and 60 years old who had recovered from COVID-19.

J is TRBJ2-5 and V is TRBV7-9, with 8 bases fitting TRBD1. Germline trimming cut 5 bases from V and 2 bases from J; bases unmatched to any gene: 4. The CDR3 covers 14 residues. Germline values: CDR1 SEHNR, CDR2 FQNEAQ (reference sequence). The CDR3 DNA sequence: TGTGCCAGCAGCCGACAGGGGTTACAAGAGACCCAGTACTTC. This sequence encodes CASSRQGLQETQYF.

This clone came up a few times. The gene calls are TRBV5-8 and TRBJ1-1, with D perhaps TRBD1 (5 bases). The CDR3 consists of 12 residues. Per germline, CDR1 SGHTS and CDR2 YDEGEE. V gave up 7 bases and J gave up 9 bases, with 16 bases separating them. The DNA of the CDR3 is TGTGCCAGCCAGCCCCGGGGGGTCAAAGCTTTCTTT. This encodes CASQPRGVKAFF.

The chain uses TRBV29-1 and TRBJ1-4; 11 bases match TRBD1. Germline V gene data show CDR1 as SQVTM and CDR2 as ANQGSEA. CDR3 length: 14 amino acids. V shed 4 bases and J 8 bases; nucleotides not matched to a gene: 6. In DNA form, the CDR3 reads TGCAGCGTTGCCGGACAGGGGGCAGGCGAAAAACTGTTTTTT. This translates into CSVAGQGAGEKLFF.

The chain combines TRBV18 with TRBJ2-1, with a tentative D call TRBD1 (5 bases). In germline, CDR1 is KGHSH, CDR2 LQKENI. The length of the CDR3 is 14 residues. Trimming took 1 base from V and 6 from J, leaving 10 bases between them. The CDR3 loop reads CASSPRSGINEQFF. CDR3 coding DNA: TGTGCCAGCTCACCACGGTCAGGGATCAATGAGCAGTTCTTC.

This chain joins TRBV5-1 and TRBJ2-2; D call uncertain. Germline-derived CDR1 and CDR2 are SGHRS and YFSETQ. The length of the CDR3 is 16 residues. The V and J ends lost 2 bases and 0 bases respectively, with 11 bases between them. The CDR3 DNA reads TGCGCCAGCAGCTTTTTATCGACACCGAACACCGGGGAGCTGTTTTTT. Its protein is CASSFLSTPNTGELFF.

This chain connects TRBV5-1 to TRBJ1-1, with 8 positions matching TRBD1. CDR1 is SGHRS and CDR2 is YFSETQ in the germline V gene. This CDR3 region has 16 residues. Losses at the gene ends were 4 bases for V and 6 bases for J; bases not matched to a gene: 14. Here the CDR3 reads CASSPIDYRGTSEAFF. The CDR3 nucleotides are TGCGCCAGCAGCCCAATAGACTACAGGGGGACATCTGAAGCTTTCTTT.

This chain links TRBV19 with TRBJ2-7, with D possibly TRBD2 on 5 matching bases. V was cut by 4 bases and J by 4 bases, with 11 bases left in between. Germline loops: CDR1 LNHDA, CDR2 SQIVND (reference sequence). This CDR3 contains 13 residues. The CDR3 region has the DNA TGTGCCAGTAGTACCGCCCGAGGGTACGAGCAGTACTTC. Its protein is CASSTARGYEQYF.